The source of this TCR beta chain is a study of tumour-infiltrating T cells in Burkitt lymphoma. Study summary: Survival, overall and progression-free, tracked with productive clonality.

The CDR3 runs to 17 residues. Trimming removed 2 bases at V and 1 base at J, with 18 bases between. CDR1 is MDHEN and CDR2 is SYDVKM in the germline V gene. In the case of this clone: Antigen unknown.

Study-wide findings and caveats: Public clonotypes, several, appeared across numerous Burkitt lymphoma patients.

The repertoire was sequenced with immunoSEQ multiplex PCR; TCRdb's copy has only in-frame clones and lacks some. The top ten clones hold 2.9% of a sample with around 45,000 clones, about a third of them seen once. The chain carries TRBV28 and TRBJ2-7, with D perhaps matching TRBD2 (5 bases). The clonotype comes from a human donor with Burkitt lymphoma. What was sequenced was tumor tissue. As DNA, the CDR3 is TGTGCCAGCAGTTTAATGATCAGTGGGAGCTCGTCCTACGAGCAGTACTTC. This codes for CASSLMISGSSSYEQYF.